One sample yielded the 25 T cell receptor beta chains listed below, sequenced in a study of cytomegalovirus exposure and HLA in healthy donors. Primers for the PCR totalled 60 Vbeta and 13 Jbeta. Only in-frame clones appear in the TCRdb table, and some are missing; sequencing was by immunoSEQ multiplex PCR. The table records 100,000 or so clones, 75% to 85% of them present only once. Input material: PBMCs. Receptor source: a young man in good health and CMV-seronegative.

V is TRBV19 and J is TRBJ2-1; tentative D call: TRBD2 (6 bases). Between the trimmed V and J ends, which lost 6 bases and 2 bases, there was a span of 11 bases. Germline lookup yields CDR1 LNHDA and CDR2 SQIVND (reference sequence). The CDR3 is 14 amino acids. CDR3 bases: TGTGCCAGTAGCGTAGCGGCAACCTACAATGAGCAGTTCTTC. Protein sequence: CASSVAATYNEQFF. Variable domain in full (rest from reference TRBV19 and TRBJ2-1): DGGITQSPKYLFRKEGQNVTLSCEQNLNHDAMYWYRQDPGQGLRLIYYSQIVNDFQKGDIAEGYSVSREKKESFPLTVTSAQKNPTAFYLCASSVAATYNEQFFGPGTRLTVL.

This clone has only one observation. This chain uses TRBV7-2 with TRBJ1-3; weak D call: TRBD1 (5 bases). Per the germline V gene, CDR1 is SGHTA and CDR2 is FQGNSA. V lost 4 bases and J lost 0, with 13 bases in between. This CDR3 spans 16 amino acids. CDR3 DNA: TGTGCCAGCAGCTACAGGACGGAAGGCTCTGGAAACACCATATATTTT. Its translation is CASSYRTEGSGNTIYF.

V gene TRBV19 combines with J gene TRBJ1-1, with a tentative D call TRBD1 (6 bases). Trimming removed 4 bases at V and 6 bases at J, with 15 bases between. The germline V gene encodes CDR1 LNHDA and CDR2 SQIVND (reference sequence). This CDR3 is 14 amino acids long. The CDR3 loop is CASSREANRAEAFF. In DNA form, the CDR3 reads TGTGCCAGTAGTAGAGAGGCAAACAGGGCTGAAGCTTTCTTT.

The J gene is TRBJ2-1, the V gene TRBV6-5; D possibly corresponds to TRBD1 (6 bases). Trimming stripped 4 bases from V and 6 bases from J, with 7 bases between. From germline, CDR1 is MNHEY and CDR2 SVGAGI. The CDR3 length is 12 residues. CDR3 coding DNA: TGTGCCAGCAGTTTCAGGGGCAATGAGCAGTTCTTC. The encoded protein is CASSFRGNEQFF.

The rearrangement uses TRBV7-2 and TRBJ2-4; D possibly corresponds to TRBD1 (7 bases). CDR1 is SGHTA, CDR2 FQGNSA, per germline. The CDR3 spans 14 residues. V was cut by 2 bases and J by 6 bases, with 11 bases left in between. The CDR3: CASSLTGEVNIQYF. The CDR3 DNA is TGTGCCAGCAGCTTAACAGGGGAGGTAAACATTCAGTACTTC. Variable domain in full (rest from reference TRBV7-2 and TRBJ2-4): GAGVSQSPSNKVTEKGKDVELRCDPISGHTALYWYRQSLGQGLEFLIYFQGNSAPDKSGLPSDRFSAERTGGSVSTLTIQRTQQEDSAVYLCASSLTGEVNIQYFGAGTRLSVL.

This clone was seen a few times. The CDR3 here is CASSPPDSLTYEQYF. CDR3 coding DNA: TGTGCCAGCAGCCCCCCGGACTCACTAACCTACGAGCAGTACTTC. The chain uses TRBV5-6 and TRBJ2-7; maybe TRBD2 (5 bases). Trimming removed 4 bases at V and 2 bases at J, with 16 bases between. Germline V gene sequence: CDR1 SGHDT, CDR2 YYEEEE. The CDR3 spans 15 residues.

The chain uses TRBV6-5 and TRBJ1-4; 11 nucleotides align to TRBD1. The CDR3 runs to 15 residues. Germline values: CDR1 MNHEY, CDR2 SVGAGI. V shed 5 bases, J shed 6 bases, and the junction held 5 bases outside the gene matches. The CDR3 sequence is CASSPWTGGDEKLFF. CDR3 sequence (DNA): TGTGCCAGCAGTCCCTGGACAGGGGGCGATGAAAAACTGTTTTTT.

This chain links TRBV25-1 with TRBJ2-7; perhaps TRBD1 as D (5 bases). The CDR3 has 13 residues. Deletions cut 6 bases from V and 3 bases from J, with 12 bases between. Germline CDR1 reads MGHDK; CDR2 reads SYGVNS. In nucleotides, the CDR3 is TGTGCCAGCAGACGAACAGGTTTCTACGAGCAGTACTTC. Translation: CASRRTGFYEQYF.

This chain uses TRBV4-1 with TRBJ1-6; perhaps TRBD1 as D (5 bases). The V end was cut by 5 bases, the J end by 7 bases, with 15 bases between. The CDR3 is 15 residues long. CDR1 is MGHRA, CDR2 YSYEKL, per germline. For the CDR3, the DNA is TGCGCCAGCAGCTCCCCGGGGGGGACCAATTCACCCCTCCACTTT. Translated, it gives CASSSPGGTNSPLHF.

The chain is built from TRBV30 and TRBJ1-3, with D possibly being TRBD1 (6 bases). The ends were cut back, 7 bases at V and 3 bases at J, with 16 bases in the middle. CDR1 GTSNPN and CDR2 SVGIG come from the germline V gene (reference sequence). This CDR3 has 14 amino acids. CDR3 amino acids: CALRRQGFGNTIYF. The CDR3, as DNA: TGTGCCTTACGGCGGCAGGGGTTTGGAAACACCATATATTTT.

In DNA, the CDR3 is TGTGCCAGCAGTGAACGGGACAGGGCAAACTACGAGCAGTACTTC. This gives the protein CASSERDRANYEQYF. This chain links TRBV2 with TRBJ2-7; 9 bases agree with TRBD1. Trimming cost V 2 bases and J 3 bases; bases outside gene matches: 5. The germline CDR1 and CDR2 sequences are SNHLY and FYNNEI. The CDR3 length is 15 residues.

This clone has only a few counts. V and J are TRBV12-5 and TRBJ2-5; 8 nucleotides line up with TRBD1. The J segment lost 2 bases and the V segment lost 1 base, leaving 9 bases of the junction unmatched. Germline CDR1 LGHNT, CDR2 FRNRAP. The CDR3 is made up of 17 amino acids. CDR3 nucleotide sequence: TGTGCTAGTGGTTTGGCAACCGGGACAGGTTTTCAAGAGACCCAGTACTTC. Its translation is CASGLATGTGFQETQYF. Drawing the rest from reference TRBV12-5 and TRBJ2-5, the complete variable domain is DARVTQTPRHKVTEMGQEVTMRCQPILGHNTVFWYRQTMMQGLELLAYFRNRAPLDDSGMPKDRFSAEMPDATLATLKIQPSEPRDSAVYFCASGLATGTGFQETQYFGPGTRLLVL.

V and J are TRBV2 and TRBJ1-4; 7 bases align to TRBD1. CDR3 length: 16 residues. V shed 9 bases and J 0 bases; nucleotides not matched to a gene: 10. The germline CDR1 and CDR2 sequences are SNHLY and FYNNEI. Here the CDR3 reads CARKGGRDSTNEKLFF. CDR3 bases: TGTGCCAGAAAAGGGGGCAGGGACTCAACTAATGAAAAACTGTTTTTT.

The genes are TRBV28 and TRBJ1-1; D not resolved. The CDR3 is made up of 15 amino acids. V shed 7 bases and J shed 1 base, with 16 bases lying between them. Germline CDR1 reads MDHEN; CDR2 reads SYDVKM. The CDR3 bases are TGTGCCAGCACTACGGGTAGCCCTCCGAACACTGAAGCTTTCTTT. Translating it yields CASTTGSPPNTEAFF.

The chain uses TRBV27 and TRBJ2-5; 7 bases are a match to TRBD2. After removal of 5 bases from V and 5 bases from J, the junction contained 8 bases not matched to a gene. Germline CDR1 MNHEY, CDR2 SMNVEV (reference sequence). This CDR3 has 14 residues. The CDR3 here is CASSLGRGLETQYF. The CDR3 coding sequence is TGTGCCAGCAGTCTTGGGAGGGGCCTTGAGACCCAGTACTTC.

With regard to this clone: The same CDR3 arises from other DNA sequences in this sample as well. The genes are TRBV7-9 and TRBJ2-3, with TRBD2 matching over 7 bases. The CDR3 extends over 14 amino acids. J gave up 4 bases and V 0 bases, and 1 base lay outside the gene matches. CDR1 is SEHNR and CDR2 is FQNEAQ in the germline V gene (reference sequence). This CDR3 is CASSLAGGADTQYF. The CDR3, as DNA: TGTGCCAGCAGCTTAGCGGGAGGGGCAGATACGCAGTATTTT.

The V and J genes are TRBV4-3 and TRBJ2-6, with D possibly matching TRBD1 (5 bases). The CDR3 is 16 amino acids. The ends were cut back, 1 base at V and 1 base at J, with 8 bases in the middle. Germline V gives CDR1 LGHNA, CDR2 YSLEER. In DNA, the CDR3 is TGCGCCAGCAGCCAAGGGACATCATCTGGGGCCAACGTCCTGACTTTC. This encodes CASSQGTSSGANVLTF.

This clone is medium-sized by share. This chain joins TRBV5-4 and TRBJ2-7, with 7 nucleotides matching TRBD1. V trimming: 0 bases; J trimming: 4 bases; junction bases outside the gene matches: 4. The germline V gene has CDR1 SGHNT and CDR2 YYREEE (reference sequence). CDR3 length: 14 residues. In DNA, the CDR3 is TGTGCCAGCAGCTTGGGACAGGGTCTATACGAGCAGTACTTC. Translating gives CASSLGQGLYEQYF.

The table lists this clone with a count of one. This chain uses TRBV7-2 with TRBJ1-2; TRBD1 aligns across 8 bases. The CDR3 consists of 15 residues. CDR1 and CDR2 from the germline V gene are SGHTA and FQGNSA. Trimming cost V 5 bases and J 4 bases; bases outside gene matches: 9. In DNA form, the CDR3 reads TGTGCCAGCAGCGGGGGACAGGTACGGAGCTATGGCTACACCTTC. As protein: CASSGGQVRSYGYTF.

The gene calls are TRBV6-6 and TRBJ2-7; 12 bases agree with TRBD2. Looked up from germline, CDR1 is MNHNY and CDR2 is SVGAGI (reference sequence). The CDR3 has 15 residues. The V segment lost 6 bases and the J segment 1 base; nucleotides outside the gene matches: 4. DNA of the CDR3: TGTGCCAGCAGCGCCACTAGCGGGGGGTCCTACGAGCAGTACTTC. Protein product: CASSATSGGSYEQYF.

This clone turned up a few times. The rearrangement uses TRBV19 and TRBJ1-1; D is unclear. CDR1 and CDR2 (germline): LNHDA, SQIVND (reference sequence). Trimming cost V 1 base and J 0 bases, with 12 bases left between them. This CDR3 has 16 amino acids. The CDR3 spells CASSIVGSQMNTEAFF. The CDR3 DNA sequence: TGTGCCAGTAGTATAGTGGGCAGCCAAATGAACACTGAAGCTTTCTTT.

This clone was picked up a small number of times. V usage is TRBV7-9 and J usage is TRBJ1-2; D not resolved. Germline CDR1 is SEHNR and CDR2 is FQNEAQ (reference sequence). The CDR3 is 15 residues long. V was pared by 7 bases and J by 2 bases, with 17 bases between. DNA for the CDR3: TGTGCCAGCACTCCACCAGGTATACGCAACTATGGCTACACCTTC. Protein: CASTPPGIRNYGYTF.

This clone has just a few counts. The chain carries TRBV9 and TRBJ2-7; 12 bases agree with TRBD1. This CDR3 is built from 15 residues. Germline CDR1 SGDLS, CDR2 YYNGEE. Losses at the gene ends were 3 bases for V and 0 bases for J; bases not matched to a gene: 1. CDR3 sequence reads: CASSGGQGASYEQYF. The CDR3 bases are TGTGCCAGCAGCGGGGGACAGGGGGCCTCCTACGAGCAGTACTTC.

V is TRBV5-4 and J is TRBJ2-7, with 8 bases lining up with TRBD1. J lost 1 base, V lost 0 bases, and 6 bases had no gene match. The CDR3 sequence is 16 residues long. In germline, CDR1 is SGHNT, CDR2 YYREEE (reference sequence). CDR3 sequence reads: CASSLVPGGSSYEQYF. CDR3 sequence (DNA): TGTGCCAGCAGCTTGGTTCCAGGGGGCAGTTCCTACGAGCAGTACTTC.

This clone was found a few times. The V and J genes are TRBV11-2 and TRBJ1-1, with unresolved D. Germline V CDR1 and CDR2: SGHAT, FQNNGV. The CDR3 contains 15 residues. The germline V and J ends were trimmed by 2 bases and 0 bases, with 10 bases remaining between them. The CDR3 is CASSLSQVLNTEAFF. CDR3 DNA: TGTGCCAGCAGCTTATCCCAGGTATTGAACACTGAAGCTTTCTTT.